The 22 T cell receptor beta chains listed next were all sequenced from one sample in a study of blood T cell repertoires in COVID-19. The data were produced by immunoSEQ multiplex PCR, yet TCRdb's version contains in-frame clones alone and is incomplete. The sample lists 250,000 to 350,000 clones; around 87% were seen once. Sequencing used peripheral blood. The receptor set was obtained from a woman aged 45-65 years who had recovered from COVID-19.

With respect to this clone: Other DNA sequences in this specimen translate into the identical CDR3. The chain links TRBV21-1 to TRBJ2-5; the table's D call, TRBD1, has no DNA check behind it. TRBV21-1 is assigned pseudogene status. This CDR3 region has 14 residues. The CDR3, as DNA: TGTGCCAGACGAACAGCAGGCAGGGGGGAGACTCAGTACTTC. This translates into CARRTAGRGETQYF.

The CDR3 reads CASDRTGTNTGELFF. The DNA for the CDR3 is TGTGCCAGTGACCGGACAGGGACGAACACCGGGGAGCTGTTTTTT. The V gene is TRBV6-5, the J gene TRBJ2-2, with 8 nucleotides matching TRBD1. The V gene end was trimmed by 9 bases and the J gene end by 0 bases; junction bases not matched to a gene: 6. From germline, CDR1 is MNHEY and CDR2 SVGAGI. This CDR3 contains 15 residues.

The genes are TRBV7-9 and TRBJ1-6, with 7 bases fitting TRBD1. The germline CDR1 and CDR2 sequences are SEHNR and FQNEAQ (reference sequence). After removal of 4 bases from V and 10 bases from J, the junction contained 10 bases not matched to a gene. The CDR3 consists of 15 residues. The CDR3: CASSSLTGTQSPLHF. The CDR3 nucleotides read TGTGCCAGCAGCTCGTTGACAGGGACCCAATCACCCCTCCACTTT.

The genes are TRBV28 and TRBJ1-2; 8 nucleotides match TRBD1. The CDR3 consists of 15 residues. Per germline, CDR1 MDHEN and CDR2 SYDVKM. The J segment lost 5 bases and the V segment lost 6 bases, leaving 11 bases of the junction unmatched. In nucleotides, the CDR3 is TGTGCCAGCAGATCATCCGGGACAGGAATATATGGCTACACCTTC. It codes for CASRSSGTGIYGYTF.

The chain joins TRBV19 to TRBJ1-5; D may be TRBD1 (6 bases). Germline CDR1 and CDR2: LNHDA and SQIVND (reference sequence). The length of the CDR3 is 14 residues. V lost 4 bases and J 2 bases, leaving 9 bases between the germline ends. CDR3 nucleotide sequence: TGTGCCAGTAGTACGAACAGGGGCAATCAGCCCCAGCATTTT. Translating it yields CASSTNRGNQPQHF.

The CDR3 DNA reads as TGTGCCAGCAGGAGGAGAGAGACCTATGGCTACACCTTC. The encoded protein is CASRRRETYGYTF. J is TRBJ1-2 and V is TRBV6-6; D is undetermined. Germline V gene lookup returns CDR1 MNHNY and CDR2 SVGAGI (reference sequence). V shed 6 bases and J shed 4 bases, with 12 bases lying between them. The CDR3 is 13 amino acids.

The chain is built from TRBV7-8 and TRBJ1-1, with D perhaps matching TRBD1 (6 bases). Trimming took 1 base from V and 4 from J, leaving 13 bases between them. CDR1 and CDR2 (germline): SGHVS, FQNEAQ. The CDR3 consists of 15 residues. In nucleotides, the CDR3 is TGTGCCAGCAGCTTAGACAGGGTTTGGTTCACTGAAGCTTTCTTT. Protein product: CASSLDRVWFTEAFF.

The J gene is TRBJ2-1, the V gene TRBV6-1, with 13 bases matching TRBD2. The CDR3 contains 15 residues. From germline, CDR1 is MNHNS and CDR2 SASEGT. V shed 1 base, J shed 6 bases, and the junction held 0 bases outside the gene matches. CDR3 region: CASSEGTSGGNEQFF. As DNA, the CDR3 is TGTGCCAGCAGTGAAGGGACTAGCGGGGGCAATGAGCAGTTCTTC.

The chain uses TRBV4-1 and TRBJ2-5; D may be TRBD2 (5 bases). CDR1 is MGHRA and CDR2 is YSYEKL in the germline V gene. This CDR3 spans 15 amino acids. Trimming pared 0 bases from V and 1 base from J, leaving 9 bases between. CDR3 bases: TGCGCCAGCAGCCAAGAACCAGCGGCCCAAGAGACCCAGTACTTC. The encoded protein is CASSQEPAAQETQYF.

V usage is TRBV3-1 (or the pseudogene TRBV3-2) and J usage is TRBJ2-7; D is ambiguous. From germline, CDR1 is LGHDT and CDR2 YNNKEL (reference sequence). The CDR3 is 12 residues long. Trimming took 1 base from V and 7 from J, leaving 8 bases between them. CDR3 coding DNA: TGTGCCAGCAGCCAAGCTGAGACTGAGCAGTACTTC. Translating gives CASSQAETEQYF.

This rearrangement joins TRBV6-5 to TRBJ2-7; D not certain. V lost 5 bases and J lost 6, with 17 bases in between. Germline CDR1 reads MNHEY; CDR2 reads SVGAGI. This CDR3 is built from 14 residues. For the CDR3, the DNA is TGTGCCAGCAGTCCCACGCACCGGCCGGGCGAGCAGTACTTC. Translated: CASSPTHRPGEQYF.

The chain has TRBV5-4 and TRBJ1-2, with a weak D call TRBD1 (6 bases). V was pared by 0 bases and J by 8 bases, with 14 bases between. Germline-derived CDR1 and CDR2 are SGHNT and YYREEE (reference sequence). This CDR3 region has 14 residues. In DNA form, the CDR3 reads TGTGCCAGCAGCTTGGATCAGGGGACGCGGGGCTACACCTTC. Its protein is CASSLDQGTRGYTF.

The table lists this clone with a count of one. The chain has TRBV2 and TRBJ1-3, with a possible D match to TRBD1 (6 bases). V dropped 5 bases and J dropped 4 bases, with 15 bases sitting between them. The CDR3 has 15 residues. Germline assignment: CDR1 SNHLY and CDR2 FYNNEI. DNA for the CDR3: TGTGCCAGCAGTCACAGGGCCCGAAGGGGAAACACCATATATTTT. Translated: CASSHRARRGNTIYF.

V usage is TRBV6-2 or TRBV6-3 and J usage is TRBJ1-1; no clear D. The V and J ends lost 5 bases and 4 bases respectively, with 35 bases between them. The CDR3 loop spans 21 amino acids. CDR1 is MNHEY, CDR2 SVGEGT, per germline. DNA for the CDR3: TGTGCCAGCAGTAGTAGGAGGGAGGAGTTTTATCCTCGTCTGAACGTCACTGAAGCTTTCTTT. As protein: CASSSRREEFYPRLNVTEAFF.

The rearrangement joins TRBV6-6 to TRBJ2-1; TRBD2 matches 13 bases. This CDR3 region has 19 residues. The germline gives CDR1 MNHNY, CDR2 SVGAGI (reference sequence). V was pared by 5 bases and J by 7 bases, with 17 bases of the junction left unmatched. CDR3 amino acids: CASSPRSILAGGPINEQFF. CDR3 coding DNA: TGTGCCAGCAGTCCTCGATCTATACTAGCGGGAGGGCCTATTAATGAGCAGTTCTTC.

The chain recombines TRBV7-9 with TRBJ1-5; no clear D. Trimming removed 6 bases at V and 3 bases at J, with 12 bases between. Per germline, CDR1 SEHNR and CDR2 FQNEAQ (reference sequence). The CDR3 is 14 amino acids. CDR3 loop: CASSHNSPNQPQHF. The CDR3 DNA reads TGTGCCAGCAGTCATAATAGTCCCAATCAGCCCCAGCATTTT.

The chain links TRBV9 to TRBJ2-7, with 12 bases matching TRBD2. Trimming took 4 bases from V and 3 from J; bases not matched to a gene: 2. Germline V gene lookup returns CDR1 SGDLS and CDR2 YYNGEE. CDR3 length equals 14 residues. CDR3 in DNA: TGTGCCAGCAGCCGGACTAGCGGGATCTACGAGCAGTACTTC. It yields the protein CASSRTSGIYEQYF.

The chain has TRBV19 and TRBJ2-1; maybe TRBD2 (6 bases). Trimming removed 9 bases from V and 8 bases from J, with 17 bases in between. CDR3 length: 13 amino acids. From germline, CDR1 is LNHDA and CDR2 SQIVND (reference sequence). The CDR3 nucleotides are TGTGCCAGCAAGAGGCGGGAAGGCGATGAGCAGTTCTTC. Translated: CASKRREGDEQFF.

A single count supports this clone. The V call is TRBV21-1, the J call TRBJ2-5; TRBD2 is the table's D call and was not checked against the DNA. TRBV21-1 is marked as a pseudogene. The CDR3 is 15 amino acids. The CDR3 region has the DNA TGTGCCAGCAGCAAAGTAGAGGCAGACCAAGAGACCCAGTACTTC. Translating it yields CASSKVEADQETQYF.

DNA for the CDR3: TGTGCCAGCAGCTTCGTGGGTGTTCAGGGCAAAAGTAAGGAAAAACTGTTTTTT. Its translation is CASSFVGVQGKSKEKLFF. The chain is built from TRBV7-9 and TRBJ1-4; maybe TRBD1 (5 bases). Germline V gives CDR1 SEHNR, CDR2 FQNEAQ (reference sequence). The CDR3 covers 18 residues. Trimming cost V 3 bases and J 8 bases, with 25 bases left between them.

This sequence joins TRBV18 and TRBJ2-7; 7 bases map to TRBD1. CDR3 length: 15 amino acids. The germline V gene encodes CDR1 KGHSH and CDR2 LQKENI. V shed 1 base and J 2 bases; nucleotides not matched to a gene: 5. CDR3 in DNA: TGTGCCAGCTCACCACGAACAGGGGTAACCTACGAGCAGTACTTC. Its translation is CASSPRTGVTYEQYF.

This clone was recorded once. The rearrangement links TRBV5-4 to TRBJ2-5; 14 positions match TRBD2. The CDR3 is 16 amino acids. Germline assignment: CDR1 SGHNT and CDR2 YYREEE (reference sequence). V lost 4 bases, J lost 5 bases, and 7 bases stayed unmatched. The CDR3 sequence: CASSLGLAGGRETQYF. The CDR3 region has the DNA TGTGCCAGCAGCCTAGGACTAGCGGGGGGCCGGGAGACCCAGTACTTC.